The entry below gives a single T cell receptor beta chain sequence along with its context. This CDR3 spans 14 amino acids. Germline CDR1 reads LGHNA; CDR2 reads YSLEER. V gave up 3 bases and J gave up 0 bases, with 8 bases separating them. Extracted RNA was reverse transcribed into cDNA, the sequencing template. Only in-frame clones appear in the TCRdb table, and some are missing; sequencing was by immunoSEQ multiplex PCR. The data show just over 150,000 clones, 50% to 65% seen once. The record originates from a study of CD8+ T cells in alopecia areata. The gene calls are TRBV4-3 and TRBJ1-1; D ambiguous. This TCR derives from a human donor with alopecia areata. The sample here was CD8+ T cells sorted from blood, taken at week 0. The CDR3, as DNA: TGCGCCAGCAGCCACGACATCCTGAACACTGAAGCTTTCTTT. As protein: CASSHDILNTEAFF.